These 14 T cell receptor beta chains came from one sample sequenced in a study of cytomegalovirus exposure and HLA in healthy donors. The primer mix had 60 Vbeta and 13 Jbeta primers. The protocol was immunoSEQ multiplex PCR, while the TCRdb copy is restricted to in-frame clones and leaves out a portion. Here the sample spans about 160,000 clones, 80% being singletons. Sequencing was performed on PBMCs. All receptors derive from a male donor in good health and CMV-seropositive.

The table lists this clone with a few counts. The chain combines TRBV11-2 with TRBJ2-7, with a possible D match to TRBD2 (6 bases). This CDR3 comprises 15 residues. Germline CDR1 is SGHAT and CDR2 is FQNNGV. The V and J ends lost 5 bases and 1 base respectively, with 15 bases between them. CDR3 in DNA: TGTGCCAGCAGCCGGTGGGGGGAGTGGTCCTACGAGCAGTACTTC. Encoded protein: CASSRWGEWSYEQYF.

This sequence joins TRBV2 and TRBJ1-1; 7 bases are shared with TRBD1. J lost 4 bases, V lost 8 bases, and 7 bases had no gene match. The CDR3 is 13 residues long. CDR1 is SNHLY and CDR2 is FYNNEI in the germline V gene. The CDR3 sequence: CASLTGIATEAFF. The CDR3 DNA sequence: TGTGCCAGCCTGACAGGGATCGCCACTGAAGCTTTCTTT.

This rearrangement joins TRBV5-1 to TRBJ2-5; no clear D gene. The V end lost 0 bases, the J end lost 5 bases, and 11 bases lay between the germline ends. CDR3 length: 14 residues. Germline CDR1 reads SGHRS; CDR2 reads YFSETQ. The CDR3 nucleotides are TGCGCCAGCAGCTTGGCTAGGTCCTATGAGACCCAGTACTTC. Its protein is CASSLARSYETQYF.

This clone came up once. The chain is built from TRBV30 and TRBJ1-2, with a tentative D call TRBD1 (6 bases). Germline V CDR1 and CDR2: GTSNPN, SVGIG (reference sequence). Trimming pared 2 bases from V and 8 bases from J, leaving 12 bases between. The length of the CDR3 is 12 residues. CDR3 protein: CAWSLGARGYTF. In DNA, the CDR3 is TGTGCCTGGAGTTTGGGGGCGAGGGGCTACACCTTC. The whole variable domain, remainder taken from reference TRBV30 and TRBJ1-2, is SQTIHQWPATLVQPVGSPLSLECTVEGTSNPNLYWYRQAAGRGLQLLFYSVGIGQISSEVPQNLSASRPQDRQFILSSKKLLLSDSGFYLCAWSLGARGYTFGSGTRLTVV.

The chain has TRBV7-6 and TRBJ2-5; 11 bases are a match to TRBD1. The germline CDR1 and CDR2 sequences are SGHVS and FNYEAQ. Trimming removed 1 base from V and 5 bases from J; junction bases left unmatched: 9. This CDR3 spans 17 amino acids. CDR3 protein: CASSLVGTGGKGETQYF. The CDR3 DNA follows: TGTGCCAGCAGCTTAGTGGGGACAGGGGGAAAGGGGGAGACCCAGTACTTC.

This rearrangement joins TRBV30 to TRBJ2-3; D is unresolved. Trimming took 1 base from V and 0 from J, leaving 8 bases between them. The CDR3 sequence is 14 residues long. Germline V gives CDR1 GTSNPN, CDR2 SVGIG (reference sequence). The CDR3 region is CAWSGALSTDTQYF. CDR3 nucleotide sequence: TGTGCCTGGAGTGGGGCCCTTAGCACAGATACGCAGTATTTT.

This chain connects TRBV5-4 to TRBJ2-3; 10 positions match TRBD2. The CDR3 consists of 16 residues. J gave up 1 base and V 0 bases, and 2 bases lay outside the gene matches. CDR1 is SGHNT and CDR2 is YYREEE in the germline V gene (reference sequence). The DNA for the CDR3 is TGTGCCAGCAGCTTGGGGACTAGCGGACGCACAGATACGCAGTATTTT. Encoded protein: CASSLGTSGRTDTQYF.

This chain uses TRBV27 with TRBJ2-7; D gene unclear. CDR1 MNHEY and CDR2 SMNVEV come from the germline V gene (reference sequence). The length of the CDR3 is 13 residues. V lost 3 bases and J lost 2, with 8 bases in between. Here the CDR3 reads CASSFGPTYEQYF. The CDR3 region has the DNA TGTGCCAGCAGTTTTGGGCCTACCTACGAGCAGTACTTC.

V and J are TRBV28 and TRBJ2-7; TRBD2 matches 13 bases. The CDR3 runs to 16 residues. Germline assignment: CDR1 MDHEN and CDR2 SYDVKM. Germline trimming cut 3 bases from V and 4 bases from J; bases unmatched to any gene: 6. The CDR3 DNA is TGTGCCAGCAGTTTCCGGACTAGCGGGAGACTTTACGAGCAGTACTTC. It codes for CASSFRTSGRLYEQYF.

About this clone itself: At the DNA level, this CDR3 is encoded by other sequences in the same sample as well. This chain connects TRBV5-1 to TRBJ2-1; 13 bases align to TRBD2. This CDR3 contains 15 residues. CDR1 SGHRS and CDR2 YFSETQ come from the germline V gene. V shed 4 bases, J shed 10 bases, and the junction held 8 bases outside the gene matches. This chain's CDR3 is CASSPGLAGEEEQFF. DNA for the CDR3: TGCGCCAGCAGCCCCGGACTAGCGGGAGAGGAGGAGCAGTTCTTC.

The CDR3 coding sequence is TGTGCCAGTAGTACCCGGGACAGGGGTCAGACCCAGTACTTC. Amino acid sequence: CASSTRDRGQTQYF. The chain carries TRBV19 and TRBJ2-5, with 10 positions matching TRBD1. This CDR3 comprises 14 residues. Trimming at V came to 4 bases and at J to 6 bases, leaving 5 bases not matched to a gene. Germline V gene sequence: CDR1 LNHDA, CDR2 SQIVND (reference sequence).

The chain carries TRBV30 and TRBJ2-3; TRBD2 matches at 7 bases. Germline V gives CDR1 GTSNPN, CDR2 SVGIG (reference sequence). This CDR3 region has 13 residues. V trimming: 4 bases; J trimming: 3 bases; junction bases outside the gene matches: 4. The CDR3 reads CAWTTGGTDTQYF. In DNA, the CDR3 is TGTGCCTGGACAACGGGAGGTACAGATACGCAGTATTTT.

The CDR3 region has the DNA TGTGCCAGCAGACCCCCCGTCTGGACTGACTATGGCTACACCTTC. Its protein is CASRPPVWTDYGYTF. The genes are TRBV7-2 and TRBJ1-2, with D unclear. Trimming took 6 bases from V and 3 from J, leaving 17 bases between them. CDR1 is SGHTA, CDR2 FQGNSA, per germline. CDR3 size: 15 residues.

The rearrangement links TRBV5-4 to TRBJ2-4; TRBD2 aligns across 7 bases. With 3 bases clipped from V and 0 bases from J, the junction kept 12 bases outside the gene matches. Germline V gene sequence: CDR1 SGHNT, CDR2 YYREEE (reference sequence). The CDR3 has 18 amino acids. The CDR3 DNA follows: TGTGCCAGCAGCTCCGAGTCGAGCGGGGCCCTAGCCAAAAACATTCAGTACTTC. It translates to CASSSESSGALAKNIQYF.